The rows below give T cell receptor beta chains drawn from one sample of a study of cytotoxic CD8 clonotypes in ibrutinib-treated CLL. Assay: immunoSEQ multiplex PCR; the TCRdb copy retains only in-frame clones and omits some. There are 130,000 or so clones in the sample; roughly 77% occur only once, and 25% to 30% lies in the top ten. The sample was PBMCs, taken after 12 months of ibrutinib treatment. The receptor source for this set is a human donor with chronic lymphocytic leukemia. The CDR3 runs from the conserved cysteine through the conserved F or W. D genes are given only for firm matches. Not all rows give a size; the values are once, few, many and, for expanded clones, a class.

D gene,V gene,J gene,clone size,CDR3 DNA,CDR3 protein
TRBD2,TRBV30,TRBJ2-3,-,TGTGCCTGGAGGGGGGGGACTAGCGGAGCTAGCACAGATACGCAGTATTTT,CAWRGGTSGASTDTQYF
-,TRBV6-1,TRBJ1-4,-,TGTGCCAGCCTAGGGAATATAGGGTCCCCCTCACTTTTT,CASLGNIGSPSLF
-,TRBV29-1,TRBJ2-7,-,TGCAGCGTTGAGTCCGGCTACGAGCAGTACTTC,CSVESGYEQYF
-,TRBV12-5,TRBJ1-2,once,TGTGCTAGTGGACCCCGACAGTACGCGTATGGCTACACCTTC,CASGPRQYAYGYTF
TRBD1,TRBV10-3,TRBJ1-2,-,TGTGCCACCTCCAGACAGGGGATCTATGGCTACACCTTC,CATSRQGIYGYTF
-,TRBV30,TRBJ2-6,-,TGTTGTGTGGCGGGACGCTCTGGGGCCAACGTCCTGACTTTC,CCVAGRSGANVLTF
TRBD1,TRBV7-9,TRBJ1-5,-,TGTGCCAGCAGCCCCGGACAGGCTAATCAGCCCCAGCATTTT,CASSPGQANQPQHF
-,TRBV27,TRBJ2-1,-,TGTGCCAGCAGTTTAGCTTTATACAATGAGCAGTTCTTC,CASSLALYNEQFF
-,TRBV6-5,TRBJ2-7,once,TGTGCCAGCAGGGACTACGAGCAGTACTTC,CASRDYEQYF
-,TRBV2,TRBJ2-4,-,TGTGCCAGCAGGGAAGGAGGCATTCAGTACTTC,CASREGGIQYF
-,TRBV19,TRBJ1-2,few,TGTGCCAGTACCCTCAGCCTTTCTAACTATGGCTACACCTTC,CASTLSLSNYGYTF
TRBD1,TRBV2,TRBJ2-3,-,TGTGCCAGCAGGCCGGGACAGACCACAGATACGCAGTATTTT,CASRPGQTTDTQYF
TRBD2,TRBV7-9,TRBJ2-7,-,TGTGCTCTAGCGGAAAGCTCCTACGAGCAGTACTTC,CALAESSYEQYF
-,TRBV9,TRBJ1-1,-,TGTGCCAGCAGCATCGGGGGCGGTCGGGCTGAAGCTTTCTTT,CASSIGGGRAEAFF
TRBD2,TRBV27,TRBJ2-3,-,TGTGCCAGCAGTTTACGAGGGAGGGCCGGGGATACGCAGTATTTT,CASSLRGRAGDTQYF
-,TRBV28,TRBJ2-7,-,TGTGCCAGCAGCCGGAGCAGGGAGCAGTACTTC,CASSRSREQYF